This T cell receptor (beta chain) is from a study of T cells in Graves' hyperthyroidism and ophthalmopathy. It was RNA transcripts that yielded the amplified TCR beta CDR3 regions. Researchers ran a first-round RT-PCR on the TCR CDR3 using the HTBI primer set. TCRdb independently ran MiXCR on the multiplex PCR reads; one entry per CDR3 protein. The profile shows about 640,000 distinct CDR3 sequences, approximately 42% of them singletons. A word on this clonotype: The junction differs from germline at one of its ends, possibly a read error.

Germline CDR1 reads SQVTM; CDR2 reads ANQGSEA. This CDR3 has 10 amino acids. J is TRBJ2-5 and V is TRBV29-1, with D hard to call. The clonotype was recovered from an adult man with Graves' disease, either hyperthyroidism or ophthalmopathy (not recorded which). Specimen: peripheral blood or thyroid tissue (not recorded which). The CDR3 here is CSVEKFDPIF. The CDR3 nucleotides read TGCAGCGTTGAAAAGTTCGACCCTATCTTC.